Listed below are T cell receptor beta chains from one sample, sequenced in a study of ipilimumab plus nivolumab after autologous stem cell transplantation. Clones were read by immunoSEQ multiplex PCR, and TCRdb kept only the in-frame ones, dropping some. The sample has fewer than 25,000 clones, around 81% seen once. The starting material was PBMCs, obtained in a trial of ipilimumab plus nivolumab as post-transplant consolidation. These receptors were taken from a male donor with diffuse large B-cell lymphoma. CDR3s include the opening cysteine and the closing phenylalanine or tryptophan. Each record gives: clone size, V gene, J gene, CDR3 length, D gene, CDR3 protein, CDR3 DNA. D genes are given only for firm matches. For some rows the clone size is stated as once, few or many, or as a class when expanded; others skip it.

NA	TRBV7-9	TRBJ2-5	15	TRBD1	CASSSSGTGGETQYF	TGTGCCAGCAGCTCCTCCGGGACAGGGGGAGAGACCCAGTACTTC
NA	TRBV5-4	TRBJ1-2	14	NA	CASSLDRANYGYTF	TGTGCCAGCAGCTTGGACAGGGCTAACTATGGCTACACCTTC
NA	TRBV5-6	TRBJ1-2	14	NA	CASSLVAGAGGYTF	TGTGCCAGCAGCTTGGTTGCGGGGGCGGGTGGCTACACCTTC
NA	TRBV4-1	TRBJ1-2	16	TRBD1	CASSQIGTGWEYGYTF	TGCGCCAGCAGCCAAATAGGGACAGGTTGGGAGTATGGCTACACCTTC
NA	TRBV18	TRBJ2-6	17	TRBD1	CASSPPGTGGQANVLTF	TGTGCCAGCTCACCCCCCGGGACAGGGGGCCAGGCCAACGTCCTGACTTTC
NA	TRBV5-1	TRBJ1-1	13	NA	CASSYGGNTEAFF	TGCGCCAGCAGCTACGGGGGGAACACTGAAGCTTTCTTT
NA	TRBV7-3	TRBJ1-5	15	NA	CASSLAVDPHQPQHF	TGTGCCAGCAGCTTAGCGGTGGACCCCCACCAGCCCCAGCATTTT
NA	TRBV10-3	TRBJ1-1	15	NA	CAIRPGGQANTEAFF	TGTGCCATCAGGCCTGGGGGGCAGGCTAACACTGAAGCTTTCTTT
NA	TRBV6-1	TRBJ2-5	11	NA	CASRDQETQYF	TGTGCCAGCCGGGACCAAGAGACCCAGTACTTC
few	TRBV2	TRBJ1-5	13	TRBD1	CASTGTDNQPQHF	TGTGCCAGCACTGGGACAGACAATCAGCCCCAGCATTTT
NA	TRBV6-5	TRBJ1-3	15	NA	CASSFDRSTGNTIYF	TGTGCCAGCAGTTTTGACAGATCAACTGGAAACACCATATATTTT
NA	TRBV29-1	TRBJ2-5	14	NA	CSVPVQGRGETQYF	TGCAGCGTTCCTGTTCAGGGACGGGGAGAGACCCAGTACTTC
NA	TRBV4-1	TRBJ2-1	15	NA	CASSQTWGSGNEQFF	TGCGCCAGCAGCCAGACGTGGGGTTCTGGTAATGAGCAGTTCTTC
NA	TRBV30	TRBJ1-2	14	NA	CAWTPGGGTYGYTF	TGTGCCTGGACTCCCGGGGGGGGGACCTATGGCTACACCTTC
NA	TRBV5-1	TRBJ2-3	16	TRBD2	CASSLVGAGGSDTQYF	TGCGCCAGCAGCTTGGTAGGTGCGGGGGGATCGGATACGCAGTATTTT
NA	TRBV6-6	TRBJ1-1	11	NA	CASSYSDKAFF	TGTGCCAGCAGTTACTCGGACAAAGCTTTCTTT
NA	TRBV7-2	TRBJ2-7	14	TRBD1	CASSMGQGPDEQYF	TGTGCCAGCAGCATGGGACAGGGTCCCGACGAGCAGTACTTC
NA	TRBV5-5	TRBJ2-1	15	NA	CASSAERTSYNEQFF	TGTGCCAGCAGCGCCGAGCGGACTTCCTACAATGAGCAGTTCTTC
few	TRBV7-2	TRBJ1-2	16	TRBD1	CASSLATTGTAYGYTF	TGTGCCAGCAGCCTAGCGACGACCGGGACAGCTTATGGCTACACCTTC
NA	TRBV7-9	TRBJ1-3	17	TRBD1	CASSNSRQGLVGNTIYF	TGTGCCAGCAGCAACTCGAGACAGGGTTTAGTTGGAAACACCATATATTTT
NA	TRBV19	TRBJ1-2	14	TRBD1	CASSPGTGGNGYTF	TGTGCCAGTAGCCCCGGGACAGGGGGAAATGGCTACACCTTC
NA	TRBV11-3	TRBJ2-1	15	NA	CASSLRQASYNEQFF	TGTGCCAGCAGCTTACGACAGGCCTCCTACAATGAGCAGTTCTTC
NA	TRBV11-2	TRBJ1-2	13	NA	CASSLDWGDGYTF	TGTGCCAGCAGCTTAGATTGGGGGGATGGCTACACCTTC
NA	TRBV2	TRBJ2-3	12	NA	CASEAGSDTQYF	TGTGCCAGCGAGGCAGGGTCAGATACGCAGTATTTT
once	TRBV29-1	TRBJ1-5	13	NA	CSVGSGIDQPQHF	TGCAGCGTTGGATCGGGTATAGATCAGCCCCAGCATTTT
NA	TRBV12-5	TRBJ2-3	15	TRBD1	CASGSDRGGTDTQYF	TGTGCTAGTGGTTCTGACAGGGGAGGCACAGATACGCAGTATTTT
NA	TRBV9	TRBJ2-3	14	TRBD1	CASSARQGADTQYF	TGTGCCAGCAGCGCCCGACAGGGGGCAGATACGCAGTATTTT
NA	TRBV19	TRBJ1-1	15	TRBD1	CASSPGTGRYTEAFF	TGTGCCAGTAGTCCCGGGACAGGGAGGTACACTGAAGCTTTCTTT
NA	TRBV5-1	TRBJ1-2	16	NA	CASSLFLQGANYGYTF	TGCGCCAGCAGCCTCTTCCTACAGGGAGCGAACTATGGCTACACCTTC
NA	TRBV28	TRBJ2-7	12	NA	CASSLTTYEQYF	TGTGCCAGCAGTCTTACTACCTACGAGCAGTACTTC
NA	TRBV19	TRBJ1-5	14	NA	CASSIRQSLEAQHF	TGTGCCAGTAGTATAAGACAGAGCCTAGAAGCCCAGCATTTT
NA	TRBV5-5	TRBJ1-4	17	TRBD1	CASSYSPLLTGNEKLFF	TGTGCCAGCAGCTATTCCCCCCTACTGACAGGGAATGAAAAACTGTTTTTT
NA	TRBV7-7	TRBJ2-5	15	TRBD2	CASSRAGGPQETQYF	TGTGCTAGCTCCCGAGCGGGGGGGCCCCAAGAGACCCAGTACTTC
once	TRBV2	TRBJ2-6	14	NA	CASSEFSGANVLTF	TGTGCCAGCAGTGAGTTCTCCGGGGCCAACGTCCTGACTTTC
NA	TRBV7-9	TRBJ2-1	14	NA	CASSLTGRPDEQFF	TGTGCCAGCAGCTTGACAGGGAGGCCAGATGAGCAGTTCTTC
NA	TRBV6-5	TRBJ2-2	15	NA	CASSQSGTYTGELFF	TGTGCCAGCAGTCAATCAGGGACCTACACCGGGGAGCTGTTTTTT
NA	TRBV29-1	TRBJ2-7	12	NA	CSVGDTLYEQYF	TGCAGCGTTGGGGACACCCTCTACGAGCAGTACTTC
NA	TRBV7-7	TRBJ1-4	15	TRBD1	CASSQGDRTPEKLFF	TGTGCCAGCAGCCAAGGGGACAGGACCCCTGAAAAACTGTTTTTT
NA	TRBV10-3	TRBJ2-3	16	TRBD1	CAISDTGQGPRDTQYF	TGTGCCATCAGTGATACCGGACAGGGGCCTCGGGATACGCAGTATTTT
NA	TRBV28	TRBJ1-3	16	TRBD1	CASSLDREASGNTIYF	TGTGCCAGCAGTTTGGACAGGGAAGCCTCCGGAAACACCATATATTTT